The clone carrying this T cell receptor beta chain appeared once. Produced via immunoSEQ multiplex PCR; TCRdb's table is partial and in-frame only. The sample lists about 40,000 clones; about nine tenths were seen once. The data were obtained in a study of T cell changes during pregnancy in multiple sclerosis. Per the germline V gene, CDR1 is MNHEY and CDR2 is SMNVEV (reference sequence). The CDR3 is 14 amino acids. With 4 bases removed from V and 2 bases from J, the gap between germline ends came to 12 bases. This rearrangement joins TRBV27 to TRBJ2-7, with unresolved D. Specimen: PBMCs (not recorded whether the cells were cultured). The clonotype originates from a female donor with multiple sclerosis, enrolled in a pregnancy study. The CDR3 here is CASSSALGTYEQYF. CDR3 nucleotides: TGTGCCAGCAGTTCCGCCTTGGGAACCTACGAGCAGTACTTC.